This T cell receptor (beta chain) was recorded in a study of Graves' ophthalmopathy and Graves' hyperthyroidism (dated by TCRdb to 2017 to 2018). In terms of the full investigation: Peripheral blood samples were taken at the time of initial diagnosis, before any treatment was given. The study used TCR beta repertoire signatures to distinguish Graves' ophthalmopathy from Graves' hyperthyroidism and to predict progression to ophthalmopathy. In total, under 150 blood samples were TCR-sequenced: 43 ophthalmopathy, some 75 hyperthyroidism and roughly 17 hyperthyroidism-to-ophthalmopathy patients. To explore V-J signatures that separate ophthalmopathy from hyperthyroidism, a discovery set of 95 to 100 patients was enrolled, consisting of approximately 45 with ophthalmopathy and some 59 with stable hyperthyroidism. An independent validation cohort comprised some 18 hyperthyroidism patients and about 16 patients who later progressed from hyperthyroidism to ophthalmopathy. In about six hyperthyroidism patients, T-cell repertoires of thyroid tissue and blood were compared. Following sampling, methimazole starting at 30 mg daily was administered to hyperthyroidism patients, and high-dose intravenous methylprednisolone was administered to ophthalmopathy patients. General study outcomes and caveats: Most expanded thyroid clonotypes with a frequency above 0.001 also appeared in blood, which suggests that blood repertoires may reflect the immune response in the thyroid. The 13-signature model separated ophthalmopathy from stable hyperthyroidism with approximately 90% sensitivity and roughly 84% specificity in cross-validation, and 80%/75% in the test set. In validation, the model predicted ophthalmopathy progression with nearly 71% sensitivity and less than 80% specificity; 12 predicted patients were CT-confirmed with GO in a median of about 7.1 months. Sample size was not predetermined statistically, and investigators were not blinded to group allocation.

In the germline V gene, CDR1 corresponds to MGHDK and CDR2 to SYGVNS. The CDR3 measures 13 amino acids from cysteine to phenylalanine. Only the CDR3 portion is preserved as DNA: 39 bases, with reading frame beginning at the first base. Between the V and J ends, shortened by 6 bases and 4 bases respectively, the junction contains 13 bases. Many counts were recorded for this clonotype. Its specific antigen is unknown. Per-base quality was not reported, and no clone a single base away is much larger than it. For repertoire sequencing, TCR beta CDR3 regions were amplified from RNA transcripts. The first round was an RT-PCR using HTBI primers with the Qiagen OneStep RT-PCR kit, and this first round was followed by a second-round multiplex PCR, then size selection and purification. Libraries were sequenced paired-end with 100 bp reads on an Illumina HiSeq2000. The paper's processing steps were these. Reads were processed with SOAPnuke, discarding reads with adapters, uncalled bases, mean Phred below 15, or no exact constant-primer or identifier match. COPE v1.2.5 was used to merge high-quality paired reads. Each unique nucleotide sequence was defined as a clonotype, and clonotypes were aligned to IMGT TRB V, D and J references with MiTCR v1.1. Analysis was restricted to V-J combinations with a frequency above 0.0001, which covered roughly 99% of repertoires. For each V-J combination, a TCR clonal expansion and chaos score was defined as the ratio of F50 clonal expansion to chaos observed in the TCRdist matrix. Features were reduced by Welch's t-statistics and random forest to roughly 14 V-J combinations, which fed a naive Bayes classifier. The Morisita-Horn index was used to measure how similar the thyroid and blood repertoires were. TCRdb reprocessed the public reads (quality trimming at Q25 with fastp, clone calling with MiXCR) and kept in-frame beta chains. Entries are consolidated by CDR3 protein sequence, retaining the most common genes and DNA. The V and J calls were not made by the authors but by TCRdb's processing. The sample table lists about 700,000 distinct CDR3 sequences, 35% to 50% of them with a count of one. The ten largest clones take up roughly 3% of the sample.

Ophthalmopathy patients were characterized by moderately to severely active disease, a Clinical Activity Score of at least 3, a NOSPECS grade of at least 4, and a disease duration under 3 months. Anyone with other autoimmune diseases, uncontrolled infections, pregnancy or lactation was excluded from the study. Clinical symptoms, serum thyroxine, TRAb, thyroid ultrasound and orbital computed tomography were used for diagnosis. Using Ficoll-Paque density gradient centrifugation, PBMCs were isolated from about 10 ml of fresh peripheral blood. Total RNA was extracted with Trizol reagent and quality-checked on an Agilent 2100 Bioanalyzer.

This TCR derives from an adult man with Graves' ophthalmopathy. Sequenced: peripheral blood. This chain is built from TRBV25-1 and TRBJ2-7, with a weak D call of TRBD2 (6 bases match). The CDR3: CASRDDGGYEQYF. The nucleotides read TGTGCCAGCAGAGATGACGGAGGGTACGAGCAGTACTTC.